A selection of T cell receptor beta chains follows, all from one sample in a study of cytomegalovirus exposure and HLA in healthy donors. The data were produced by immunoSEQ multiplex PCR, yet TCRdb's version contains in-frame clones alone and is incomplete. The data show 350,000 or so clones, approximately 90% seen once. The sequencing input was PBMCs. The receptors shown here come from a woman under 30 in good health and CMV-seronegative. CDR3s include the opening cysteine and the closing phenylalanine or tryptophan. A D gene is named only where the DNA matches it firmly. Part of the rows lack a size; the others show once, few, many or a class for expanded clones.

j_call | d_call | cdr3_length | v_call | clone_size | cdr3_nt | cdr3_aa
TRBJ1-5 | NA | 14 | TRBV4-2 | NA | TGTGCCAGCAGCCAAAAGGGAGGCAATCAGCCCCAGCATTTT | CASSQKGGNQPQHF
TRBJ1-3 | NA | 15 | TRBV4-3 | few | TGCGCCAGCAGCCGAGACGGGACACCTGGAAACACCATATATTTT | CASSRDGTPGNTIYF
TRBJ2-5 | TRBD2 | 16 | TRBV9 | once | TGTGCCAGCAGCGTAGGGTTCGGGAGGGGGGCGGAGACCCAGTACTTC | CASSVGFGRGAETQYF
TRBJ2-1 | NA | 16 | TRBV5-1 | NA | TGCGCCAGCAGCGTGGACCTGGGGAGCTCCTACAATGAGCAGTTCTTC | CASSVDLGSSYNEQFF
TRBJ2-7 | NA | 16 | TRBV6-5 | few | TGTGCCAGCAGTTACTCGGGGGCAGGGGACGCCTACGAGCAGTACTTC | CASSYSGAGDAYEQYF
TRBJ2-7 | TRBD1 | 14 | TRBV28 | NA | TGTGCCAGCAGGCCGGGACAGGTTTCATACGAGCAGTACTTC | CASRPGQVSYEQYF
TRBJ2-1 | NA | 14 | TRBV19 | NA | TGTGCCAGCAAAAAGGGGGACGCTTACAATGAGCAGTTCTTC | CASKKGDAYNEQFF
TRBJ2-1 | NA | 14 | TRBV29-1 | NA | TGCAGCGTTGAAAAGATCGCGACTGCTGATGAGCAGTTCTTC | CSVEKIATADEQFF
TRBJ2-3 | TRBD1 | 14 | TRBV9 | NA | TGTGCCAGCAGCGTTGGACAGGGATCAGATACGCAGTATTTT | CASSVGQGSDTQYF
TRBJ1-1 | NA | 13 | TRBV6-5 | once | TGTGCCAGCAAGGACAGTTTGAACACTGAAGCTTTCTTT | CASKDSLNTEAFF
TRBJ1-1 | TRBD1 | 14 | TRBV10-2 | NA | TGCGCCAGCAGAGGGACAGGCGTGAACACTGAAGCTTTCTTT | CASRGTGVNTEAFF
TRBJ1-5 | NA | 14 | TRBV5-6 | NA | TGTGCCAGCAGCTCGGGGATTTTTCCCGGGCCCCAGCATTTT | CASSSGIFPGPQHF
TRBJ2-2 | TRBD1 | 15 | TRBV2 | NA | TGTGCCAGCGCCCCCGGGACAGGGGGCTCCGGGGAGCTGTTTTTT | CASAPGTGGSGELFF
TRBJ2-2 | TRBD1 | 14 | TRBV5-1 | NA | TGCGCCAGCAGCTTGGCCGGGACAGCCGGGGAGCTGTTTTTT | CASSLAGTAGELFF
TRBJ2-1 | TRBD2 | 15 | TRBV13 | NA | TGTGCCAGCAGCTTGTTTACTAGCGGGCGTGTCGAGCAGTTCTTC | CASSLFTSGRVEQFF
TRBJ2-7 | NA | 13 | TRBV11-2 | NA | TGTGCCAGCAGCTTACCAGGTGCCTACGAGCAGTACTTC | CASSLPGAYEQYF
TRBJ2-3 | NA | 17 | TRBV9 | NA | TGTGCCAGCAGCCCCATCTATCAGTCCAGCGGCTTAGATACGCAGTATTTT | CASSPIYQSSGLDTQYF
TRBJ1-1 | TRBD1 | 14 | TRBV25-1 | NA | TGTGCCAGCAGTGGCACAGGGGGCTTCACTGAAGCTTTCTTT | CASSGTGGFTEAFF
TRBJ1-2 | TRBD1 | 17 | TRBV19 | once | TGTGCCAGTAGTAATTCCCCCGGACAGGGTCATAACTATGGCTACACCTTC | CASSNSPGQGHNYGYTF
TRBJ2-3 | TRBD1 | 16 | TRBV18 | NA | TGTGCCAGCTCACCACAGGACAGGGGGACCACAGATACGCAGTATTTT | CASSPQDRGTTDTQYF
TRBJ2-7 | NA | 15 | TRBV11-2 | NA | TGTGCCAGCAGCTCCACTCGCGGTGGGTCCTACGAGCAGTACTTC | CASSSTRGGSYEQYF
TRBJ2-7 | NA | 13 | TRBV27 | NA | TGTGCCAGCAGTTTTGAGGGTTCCTACGAGCAGTACTTC | CASSFEGSYEQYF
TRBJ2-1 | NA | 17 | TRBV28 | NA | TGTGCCAGCAGTTTACGGGGTAGGGGGAGCTCCTACAATGAGCAGTTCTTC | CASSLRGRGSSYNEQFF
TRBJ1-2 | TRBD1 | 13 | TRBV28 | NA | TGTGCCAGCAGAAGGGGGCTTGAATATGGCTACACCTTC | CASRRGLEYGYTF
TRBJ2-5 | NA | 13 | TRBV19 | NA | TGTGCCAGTAGTATCGGGGTCCAAGAGACCCAGTACTTC | CASSIGVQETQYF
TRBJ2-7 | NA | 14 | TRBV19 | NA | TGTGCCAGTAGTTCGGGCGGGATCGGCTACGAGCAGTACTTC | CASSSGGIGYEQYF
TRBJ2-3 | TRBD2 | 15 | TRBV27 | NA | TGTGCCAGCGGAACCATAGCGGGAGTCACAGATACGCAGTATTTT | CASGTIAGVTDTQYF
TRBJ2-7 | NA | 15 | TRBV7-8 | NA | TGTGCCAGCAGCTCCGACGGAGCCGTGTCCTCCGAGCAGTACTTC | CASSSDGAVSSEQYF
TRBJ2-1 | NA | 13 | TRBV27 | once | TGTGCCAGCACGGGACTTTGGGGGGATGAGCAGTTCTTC | CASTGLWGDEQFF
TRBJ2-5 | TRBD1 | 15 | TRBV6-6 | once | TGTGCCAGCAGTTACAGGACAGGGGTGCGTGAGACCCAGTACTTC | CASSYRTGVRETQYF
TRBJ2-5 | NA | 14 | TRBV5-1 | NA | TGCGCCAGCAGCCGAACAGGGTCCCAAGAGACCCAGTACTTC | CASSRTGSQETQYF
TRBJ1-1 | TRBD1 | 14 | TRBV6-5 | NA | TGTGCCAGCAACTCCGGACAGGGAGACACTGAAGCTTTCTTT | CASNSGQGDTEAFF
TRBJ2-5 | NA | 13 | TRBV27 | NA | TGTGCCAGCAGTTTATTCAGGGGAGAGACCCAGTACTTC | CASSLFRGETQYF
TRBJ2-5 | NA | 13 | TRBV7-2 | NA | TGTGCCAGCAGCTTAGGGGAGAAAGAGACCCAGTACTTC | CASSLGEKETQYF
TRBJ1-1 | NA | 12 | TRBV6-1 | NA | TGTGCCAGCGGGCCCATGGACACTGAAGCTTTCTTT | CASGPMDTEAFF
TRBJ1-4 | NA | 14 | TRBV11-3 | NA | TGTGCCAGCAGCTTCGGGGGAGGGGATGAAAAACTGTTTTTT | CASSFGGGDEKLFF
TRBJ1-4 | NA | 15 | TRBV6-6 | NA | TGTGCCAGCAGTTACTCGCCGGGACTTAATGAAAAACTGTTTTTT | CASSYSPGLNEKLFF
TRBJ2-7 | TRBD1 | 16 | TRBV5-4 | NA | TGTGCCAGCAGCAAACCGGGACAGGGAAGCTCCTACGAGCAGTACTTC | CASSKPGQGSSYEQYF
TRBJ2-1 | TRBD2 | 16 | TRBV12-5 | once | TGTGCTAGTGGTAATCCCGGGACTAGCGGCTACAATGAGCAGTTCTTC | CASGNPGTSGYNEQFF
TRBJ2-7 | TRBD2 | 18 | TRBV27 | NA | TGTGCCAGCAGTTTATCTCCTACTAGCGGGGGATTTTTTTACGAGCAGTACTTC | CASSLSPTSGGFFYEQYF
TRBJ1-5 | NA | 14 | TRBV19 | few | TGTGCCAGTAGGGCGGGGCAGAACTATCCGCCCCAGCATTTT | CASRAGQNYPPQHF
TRBJ1-2 | NA | 15 | TRBV7-2 | NA | TGTGCCAGCAGCTTACAGGGGTACGGCAACTATGGCTACACCTTC | CASSLQGYGNYGYTF
TRBJ2-3 | NA | 15 | TRBV9 | NA | TGTGCCAGTAGGGGCGGAGCCACGAGCACAGATACGCAGTATTTT | CASRGGATSTDTQYF
TRBJ2-7 | NA | 12 | TRBV2 | once | TGTGCCAGCAGCAAAGGGGCCAGTGAGCAGTACTTC | CASSKGASEQYF
TRBJ1-5 | TRBD1 | 16 | TRBV28 | NA | TGTGCCAGCAGTTCAAGGACAGGGCGGAGCAATCAGCCCCAGCATTTT | CASSSRTGRSNQPQHF
TRBJ1-5 | NA | 15 | TRBV28 | NA | TGTGCCAGCAGTTTTCCGATGACAGGCGGTCAGCCCCAGCATTTT | CASSFPMTGGQPQHF
TRBJ2-7 | NA | 14 | TRBV14 | NA | TGTGCCAGCAGCTTGGGGGGACTCCCTCGCGAGCAGTACTTC | CASSLGGLPREQYF
TRBJ1-2 | TRBD1 | 15 | TRBV4-2 | NA | TGTGCCAGCAGCCAAGAACACAGGGGTAACTATGGCTACACCTTC | CASSQEHRGNYGYTF
TRBJ2-5 | TRBD2 | 16 | TRBV13 | NA | TGTGCCAGCAGCTTAGGCCTGGCTAGCGGGAGTGAGACCCAGTACTTC | CASSLGLASGSETQYF
TRBJ1-5 | NA | 17 | TRBV5-6 | once | TGTGCCAGCAGCTTGGCGCTGTCCGGGACAACCAATCAGCCCCAGCATTTT | CASSLALSGTTNQPQHF
TRBJ2-7 | TRBD1 | 13 | TRBV27 | few | TGTGCCAGCAGTTGGCAGGGGGCGCCCGAGCAGTACTTC | CASSWQGAPEQYF
TRBJ2-5 | NA | 15 | TRBV5-4 | NA | TGTGCCAGCAGCTTGGAACTAGTCATGGGGGAGACCCAGTACTTC | CASSLELVMGETQYF